This T cell receptor (beta chain) was observed in a study of T cells in Graves' hyperthyroidism and ophthalmopathy. On the study more broadly: Initial diagnosis, before any treatment, was when peripheral blood was collected.

The study enrolled patients aged 18 to 65 with newly diagnosed hyperthyroidism of under 2 months' duration. Lactation, pregnancy, other autoimmune disease or uncontrolled infection led to exclusion of patients. Each diagnosis was grounded in clinical symptoms, serum thyroxine and TRAb, thyroid ultrasound, and orbital computed tomography. This clonotype was seen a few times. RNA transcripts were the template for amplifying TCR beta CDR3 regions. In the first-round RT-PCR of the TCR CDR3, the HTBI primer set was used. TCRdb used MiXCR to reprocess the multiplex PCR reads, holding one entry per CDR3 protein. Of some 600,000 distinct CDR3 sequences detected, approximately 13% appear once; the ten largest clones hold 5.8%. The receptor was isolated from a woman aged 30 to 39 with Graves' hyperthyroidism that later progressed to Graves' ophthalmopathy. Sequencing input: blood.

In DNA form, the CDR3 reads TGCGCCAGCAGCTTGGGAAGTACACTCTCCTACGAGCAGTACTTC. This codes for CASSLGSTLSYEQYF. The chain is built from TRBV5-1 and TRBJ2-7; D not resolved. Trimming stripped 0 bases from V and 0 bases from J, with 10 bases between. CDR1 and CDR2 (germline): SGHRS, YFSETQ. The CDR3 has 15 amino acids.